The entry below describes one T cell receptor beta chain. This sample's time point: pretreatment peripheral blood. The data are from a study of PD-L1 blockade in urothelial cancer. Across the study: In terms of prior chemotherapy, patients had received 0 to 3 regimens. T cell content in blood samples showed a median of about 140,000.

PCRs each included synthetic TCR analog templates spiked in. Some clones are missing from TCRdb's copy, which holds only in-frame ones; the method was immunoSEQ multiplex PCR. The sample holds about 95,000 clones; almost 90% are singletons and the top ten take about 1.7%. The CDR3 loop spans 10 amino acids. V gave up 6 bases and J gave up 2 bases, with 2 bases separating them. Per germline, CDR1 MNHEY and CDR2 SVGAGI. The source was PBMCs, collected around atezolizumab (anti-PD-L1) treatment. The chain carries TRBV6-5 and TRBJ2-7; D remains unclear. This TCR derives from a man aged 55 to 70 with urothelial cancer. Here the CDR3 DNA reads TGTGCCAGCAGCGCCTACGAGCAGTACTTC. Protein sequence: CASSAYEQYF.